The next 2 T cell receptor beta chains were all read from a single sample in a study of siplizumab effects on memory and regulatory T cells. Clones were sequenced by immunoSEQ multiplex PCR, and TCRdb holds only the in-frame ones, with some missing. The sample gives around 100,000 clones, over 90% of which show up once; about 0.62% is in the top ten. The sequencing sample was made of Tregs sorted from blood. The receptor set was obtained from a human donor in good health.

The chain couples TRBV30 to TRBJ1-2; unclear D gene. The CDR3 has 13 residues. Germline V gives CDR1 GTSNPN, CDR2 SVGIG (reference sequence). V lost 5 bases to trimming and J lost 5 bases, with 15 bases between them. CDR3 sequence: CAWGNSPLYGYTF. For the CDR3, the DNA is TGTGCCTGGGGGAACAGTCCTCTTTATGGCTACACCTTC.

The chain joins TRBV27 to TRBJ2-1, with D perhaps TRBD1 (6 bases). The CDR3 consists of 14 residues. The V end lost 3 bases, the J end lost 6 bases, and 12 bases lay between the germline ends. Looked up from germline, CDR1 is MNHEY and CDR2 is SMNVEV (reference sequence). The chain's CDR3 is CASSFGGPLNEQFF. The CDR3 coding sequence is TGTGCCAGCAGTTTTGGGGGCCCCCTCAATGAGCAGTTCTTC.